The T cell receptor beta chain described here comes from a study of T-cell memory formation after mild COVID-19. Study summary: Clusters of TCRs were largely donor specific.

The CDR3 loop spans 15 amino acids. Trimming took off 4 bases at V and 2 bases at J, with 13 bases between the two ends. CDR1 and CDR2 (germline): LGHDT, YNNKEL (reference sequence). Study outcomes and limitations: Pre-infection memory held some responding clones, suggesting pre-existing cross-reactive T cells responded.

From the 5' RACE reads, TCRdb called clonotypes with MiXCR, one entry per CDR3 protein. The sample yields hundreds of thousands of distinct CDR3 sequences, 12% to 15% seen once. Concerning this clonotype itself: Its antigen is unidentified.

V and J are TRBV3-1 and TRBJ2-3; D remains ambiguous. The sample taken for sequencing was PBMCs or a T cell subset sorted from them (not recorded which). The receptor comes from a man aged 18 to 30 who had mild COVID-19 (a few samples of this study predate the infection). Cell type and time point are not known. The CDR3 region is CASSPGVADTDTQYF. CDR3 nucleotide sequence: TGTGCCAGCAGCCCGGGTGTCGCAGACACAGATACGCAGTATTTT.